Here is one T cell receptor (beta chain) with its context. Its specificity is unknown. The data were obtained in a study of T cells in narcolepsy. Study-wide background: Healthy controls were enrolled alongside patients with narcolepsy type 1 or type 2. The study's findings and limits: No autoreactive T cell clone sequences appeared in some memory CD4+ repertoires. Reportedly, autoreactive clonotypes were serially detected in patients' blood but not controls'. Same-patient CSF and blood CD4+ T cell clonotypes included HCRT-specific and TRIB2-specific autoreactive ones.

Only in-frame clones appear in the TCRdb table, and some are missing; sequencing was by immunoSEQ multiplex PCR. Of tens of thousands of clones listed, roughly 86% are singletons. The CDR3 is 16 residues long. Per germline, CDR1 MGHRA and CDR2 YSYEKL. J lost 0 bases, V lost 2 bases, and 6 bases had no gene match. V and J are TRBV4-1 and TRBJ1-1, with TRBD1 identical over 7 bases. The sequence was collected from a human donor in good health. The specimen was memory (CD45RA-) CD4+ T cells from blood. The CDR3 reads CASSQQTGQMNTEAFF. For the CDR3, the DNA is TGCGCCAGCAGCCAACAGACGGGACAGATGAACACTGAAGCTTTCTTT.